This T cell receptor beta chain was profiled in a study of blood T cell repertoires in COVID-19. Looking at the study overall: From T cells, B-cell-depleted T cells, or PBMCs came the material, which was cDNA or gDNA.

Only in-frame clones appear in the TCRdb table, and some are missing; sequencing was by immunoSEQ multiplex PCR. The data show under 200,000 clones, roughly 83% seen once. The germline V gene encodes CDR1 SNHLY and CDR2 FYNNEI. Trimming left V 7 bases short and J 1 base short, with 10 bases between. The CDR3 contains 13 residues. This TCR came from a man aged 18 to 29 with active or convalescent COVID-19. Sequencing was carried out using peripheral blood. The chain has TRBV2 and TRBJ1-1; D is unresolved. The CDR3 nucleotides are TGTGCCAGCAATCCGAACAGGAACACTGAAGCTTTCTTT. Its protein is CASNPNRNTEAFF.